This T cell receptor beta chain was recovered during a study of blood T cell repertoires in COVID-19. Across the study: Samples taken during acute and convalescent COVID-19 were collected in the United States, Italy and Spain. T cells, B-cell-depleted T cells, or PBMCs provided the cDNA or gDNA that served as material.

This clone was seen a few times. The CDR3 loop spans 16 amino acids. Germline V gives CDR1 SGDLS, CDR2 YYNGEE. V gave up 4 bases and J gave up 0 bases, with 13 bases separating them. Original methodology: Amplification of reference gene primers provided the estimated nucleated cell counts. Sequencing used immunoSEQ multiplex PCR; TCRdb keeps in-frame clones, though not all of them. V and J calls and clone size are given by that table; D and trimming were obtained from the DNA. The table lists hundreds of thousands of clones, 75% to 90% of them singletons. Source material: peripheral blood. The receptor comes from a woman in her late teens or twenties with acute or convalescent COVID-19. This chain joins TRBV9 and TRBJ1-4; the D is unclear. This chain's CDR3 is CASSPRRPATNEKLFF. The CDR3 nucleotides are TGTGCCAGCAGCCCGCGGAGACCTGCAACTAATGAAAAACTGTTTTTT.